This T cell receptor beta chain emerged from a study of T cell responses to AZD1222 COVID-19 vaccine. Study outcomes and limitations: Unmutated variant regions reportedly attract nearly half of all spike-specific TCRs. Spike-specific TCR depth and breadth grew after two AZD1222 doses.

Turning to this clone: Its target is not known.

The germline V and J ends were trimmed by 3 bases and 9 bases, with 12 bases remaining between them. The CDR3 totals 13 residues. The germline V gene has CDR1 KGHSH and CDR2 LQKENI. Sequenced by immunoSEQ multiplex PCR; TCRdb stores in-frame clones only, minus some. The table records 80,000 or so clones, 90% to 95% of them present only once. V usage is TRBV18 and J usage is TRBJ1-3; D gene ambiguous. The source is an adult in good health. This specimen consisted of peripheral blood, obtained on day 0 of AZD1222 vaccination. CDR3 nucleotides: TGTGCCAGCTCACCGGAAGTCCCGGGCACCATATATTTT. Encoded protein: CASSPEVPGTIYF.